A single sample gave rise to the 5 T cell receptor beta chains below, sequenced in a study of regulatory T cells in long-lasting Graves disease. Time point reported: persistent/refractory GD, antithyroid drugs over 5 years with positive TRAb. Preparation of the TCR library used RNA extracted from PBMCs. In building TCR beta libraries, iRepertoire HTBI primers were used together with Arm-PCR of CDR3 regions. TCRdb re-called the multiplex PCR reads with MiXCR, one entry per CDR3 protein. The data contain about 290,000 distinct CDR3 sequences, roughly a fifth of them singletons. The sample here was peripheral blood mononuclear cells (PBMCs), taken when the disease was refractory, from a patient treated with antithyroid drugs. The receptors were gathered from a female donor with Graves disease.

The chain joins TRBV29-1 to TRBJ2-7; TRBD2 agrees at 12 bases. The V gene end was trimmed by 6 bases and the J gene end by 4 bases; junction bases not matched to a gene: 4. Germline V gene sequence: CDR1 SQVTM, CDR2 ANQGSEA. The CDR3 totals 13 residues. The DNA of the CDR3 is TGCAGCGTCCAGACTAGCGGGAGTTACGAGCAGTACTTC. This codes for CSVQTSGSYEQYF.

The chain links TRBV7-9 to TRBJ2-7; 9 bases map to TRBD2. Germline V gene lookup returns CDR1 SEHNR and CDR2 FQNEAQ (reference sequence). J was trimmed by 4 bases and V by 5 bases; bases with no gene match: 6. The CDR3 has 14 residues. CDR3 nucleotide sequence: TGTGCCAGCAGCCCAAGCGGGAGGCCATACGAGCAGTACTTC. As protein: CASSPSGRPYEQYF.

This clonotype showed up just a few times. V usage is TRBV3-1 and J usage is TRBJ2-7; D not resolved. The CDR3 is 12 residues long. V was clipped by 1 base and J by 5 bases, with 6 bases between them. The germline gives CDR1 LGHDT, CDR2 YNNKEL (reference sequence). The CDR3 DNA reads TGTGCCAGCAGCCAAGTAGGCAACGAGCAGTACTTC. This codes for CASSQVGNEQYF.

In this sample, this clonotype turned up many times. The genes are TRBV28 and TRBJ1-5; 9 bases line up with TRBD1. This CDR3 is built from 15 residues. Germline trimming cut 6 bases from V and 1 base from J; bases unmatched to any gene: 4. Germline-derived CDR1 and CDR2 are MDHEN and SYDVKM. For the CDR3, the DNA is TGTGCCAGCAGCCGGACAGGGGAAAGCAATCAGCCCCAGCATTTT. Translation gives CASSRTGESNQPQHF.

The V gene is TRBV29-1, the J gene TRBJ2-5; D is perhaps TRBD1 (6 bases). V lost 0 bases and J 3 bases, leaving 14 bases between the germline ends. This CDR3 has 15 amino acids. Per the germline V gene, CDR1 is SQVTM and CDR2 is ANQGSEA. The chain's CDR3 is CSVEEGTLIEETQYF. CDR3 in DNA: TGCAGCGTTGAAGAGGGGACACTAATCGAAGAGACCCAGTACTTC.